Presented here are 2 T cell receptor beta chains from one specimen sequenced in a study of beta chain features in type 1 diabetes. Study-wide points: Researchers report that Type 1 diabetes patients had moderately but significantly shorter TCRB CDR3s across all four CD4+ subsets.

Of the isolated RNA, all was reverse transcribed, and so the sequenced material was expressed TCRB transcripts. Clones were sequenced by immunoSEQ multiplex PCR, and TCRdb holds only the in-frame ones, with some missing. The top ten hold 0.015% to 0.017% of the sample, which has more than 250,000 clones, 15% seen once. Which antigens these TCRs recognize remains unknown. Sequenced material: naive CD4+ T cells from blood. These receptors came from a man younger than 30 with type 1 diabetes.

This clone was counted a few times. The genes are TRBV4-3 and TRBJ2-1; 7 nucleotides line up with TRBD2. This CDR3 has 16 residues. Per the germline V gene, CDR1 is LGHNA and CDR2 is YSLEER. The V gene end was trimmed by 4 bases and the J gene end by 8 bases; junction bases not matched to a gene: 14. The CDR3 DNA sequence: TGCGCCAGCAGCCTCCAGCGGGGAGGGGCCAGCTATGAGCAGTTCTTC. Translated: CASSLQRGGASYEQFF.

The chain carries TRBV19 and TRBJ2-1, with TRBD2 matching 10 bases. The CDR3 spans 18 residues. J lost 0 bases, V lost 2 bases, and 7 bases had no gene match. Germline-derived CDR1 and CDR2 are LNHDA and SQIVND (reference sequence). The CDR3 DNA reads TGTGCCAGTAGTATAACGTCTAGCGGGGGACCCTCCTACAATGAGCAGTTCTTC. This sequence encodes CASSITSSGGPSYNEQFF.